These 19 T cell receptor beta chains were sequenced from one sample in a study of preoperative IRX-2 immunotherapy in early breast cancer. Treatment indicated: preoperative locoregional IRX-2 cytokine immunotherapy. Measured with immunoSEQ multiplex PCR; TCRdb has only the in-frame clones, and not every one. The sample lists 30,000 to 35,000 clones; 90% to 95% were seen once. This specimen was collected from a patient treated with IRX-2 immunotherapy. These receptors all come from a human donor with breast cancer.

DNA for the CDR3: TGCGCCAGCAGCCAAGAGGTCAGAGAGACCCAGTACTTC. It encodes CASSQEVRETQYF. This chain uses TRBV4-3 with TRBJ2-5; D remains ambiguous. The CDR3 consists of 13 residues. Germline CDR1 and CDR2: LGHNA and YSLEER. V was clipped by 0 bases and J by 4 bases, with 6 bases between them.

The CDR3 DNA reads TGTGCCAGCAGCCAAGATGGGGACAGGACCCTCACTGGAAACACCATATATTTT. It translates to CASSQDGDRTLTGNTIYF. This rearrangement joins TRBV4-2 to TRBJ1-3; 8 bases are a match to TRBD1. Looked up from germline, CDR1 is LGHNA and CDR2 is YNFKEQ. CDR3 length equals 18 residues. V lost 0 bases, J lost 2 bases, and 9 bases stayed unmatched.

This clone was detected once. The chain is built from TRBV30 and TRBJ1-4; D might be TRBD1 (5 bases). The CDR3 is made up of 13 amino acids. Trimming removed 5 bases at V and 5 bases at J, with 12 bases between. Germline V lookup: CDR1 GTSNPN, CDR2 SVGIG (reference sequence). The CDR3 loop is CAWHGTENEKLFF. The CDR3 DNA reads TGTGCCTGGCATGGGACTGAGAATGAAAAACTGTTTTTT.

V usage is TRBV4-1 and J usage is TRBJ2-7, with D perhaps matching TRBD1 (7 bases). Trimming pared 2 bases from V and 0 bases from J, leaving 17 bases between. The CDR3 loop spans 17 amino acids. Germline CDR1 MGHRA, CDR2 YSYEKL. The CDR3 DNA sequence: TGCGCCAGCAGCCAAACCTCCGGAGGGGGCGGCTCCTACGAGCAGTACTTC. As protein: CASSQTSGGGGSYEQYF.

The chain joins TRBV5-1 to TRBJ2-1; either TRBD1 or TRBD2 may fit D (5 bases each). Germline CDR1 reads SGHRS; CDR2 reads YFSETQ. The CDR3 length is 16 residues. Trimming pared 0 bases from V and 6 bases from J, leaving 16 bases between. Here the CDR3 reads CASSLELGTEANEQFF. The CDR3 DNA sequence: TGCGCCAGCAGCTTGGAACTGGGGACGGAAGCCAATGAGCAGTTCTTC. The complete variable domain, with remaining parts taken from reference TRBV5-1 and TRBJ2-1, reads KAGVTQTPRYLIKTRGQQVTLSCSPISGHRSVSWYQQTPGQGLQFLFEYFSETQRNKGNFPGRFSGRQFSNSRSEMNVSTLELGDSALYLCASSLELGTEANEQFFGPGTRLTVL.

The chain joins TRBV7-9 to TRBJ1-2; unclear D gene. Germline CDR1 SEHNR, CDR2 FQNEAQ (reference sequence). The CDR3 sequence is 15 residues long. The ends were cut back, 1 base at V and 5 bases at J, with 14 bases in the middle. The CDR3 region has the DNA TGTGCCAGCAGCTTAGAAGGGTGGGCGGAATATGGCTACACCTTC. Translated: CASSLEGWAEYGYTF. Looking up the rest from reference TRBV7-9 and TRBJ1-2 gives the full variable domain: DTGVSQNPRHKITKRGQNVTFRCDPISEHNRLYWYRQTLGQGPEFLTYFQNEAQLEKSRLLSDRFSAERPKGSFSTLEIQRTEQGDSAMYLCASSLEGWAEYGYTFGSGTRLTVV.

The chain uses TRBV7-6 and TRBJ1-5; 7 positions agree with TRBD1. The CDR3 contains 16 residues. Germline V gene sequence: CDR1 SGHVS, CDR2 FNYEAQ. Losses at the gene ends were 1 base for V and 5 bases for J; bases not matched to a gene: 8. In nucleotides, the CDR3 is TGTGCCAGCAGCTTAGGAACCGGGACAGCGTATCAGCCCCAGCATTTT. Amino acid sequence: CASSLGTGTAYQPQHF.

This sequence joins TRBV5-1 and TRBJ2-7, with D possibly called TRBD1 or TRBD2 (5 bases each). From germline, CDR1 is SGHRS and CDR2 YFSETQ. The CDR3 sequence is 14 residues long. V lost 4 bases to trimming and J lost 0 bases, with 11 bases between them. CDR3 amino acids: CASSTGTRSYEQYF. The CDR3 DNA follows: TGCGCCAGCAGCACCGGGACGCGCTCCTACGAGCAGTACTTC. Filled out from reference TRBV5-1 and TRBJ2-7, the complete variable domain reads KAGVTQTPRYLIKTRGQQVTLSCSPISGHRSVSWYQQTPGQGLQFLFEYFSETQRNKGNFPGRFSGRQFSNSRSEMNVSTLELGDSALYLCASSTGTRSYEQYFGPGTRLTVT.

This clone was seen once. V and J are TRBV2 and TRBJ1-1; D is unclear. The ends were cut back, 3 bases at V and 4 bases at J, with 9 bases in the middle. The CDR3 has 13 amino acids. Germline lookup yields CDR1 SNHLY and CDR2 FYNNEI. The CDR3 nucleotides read TGTGCCAGCAGTGATGGTCCTTTCACTGAAGCTTTCTTT. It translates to CASSDGPFTEAFF.

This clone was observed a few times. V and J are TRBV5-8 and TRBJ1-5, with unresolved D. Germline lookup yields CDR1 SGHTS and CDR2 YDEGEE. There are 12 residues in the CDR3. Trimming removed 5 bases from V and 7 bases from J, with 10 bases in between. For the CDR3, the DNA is TGTGCCAGCAGTCCGAGGTCCCAGCCCCAGCATTTT. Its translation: CASSPRSQPQHF.

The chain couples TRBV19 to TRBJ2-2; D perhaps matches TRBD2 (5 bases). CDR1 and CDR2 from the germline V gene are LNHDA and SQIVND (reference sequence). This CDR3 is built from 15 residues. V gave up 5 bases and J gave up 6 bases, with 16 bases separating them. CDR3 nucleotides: TGTGCCAGTAGTGAGGGAGTTGGGTGGCCCGGGGAGCTGTTTTTT. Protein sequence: CASSEGVGWPGELFF.

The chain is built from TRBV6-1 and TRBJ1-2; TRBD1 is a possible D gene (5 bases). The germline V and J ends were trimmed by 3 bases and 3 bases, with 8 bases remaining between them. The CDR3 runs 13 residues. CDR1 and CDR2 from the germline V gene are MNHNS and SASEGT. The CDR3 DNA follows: TGTGCCAGCAGTGAGGTACAGGACTATGGCTACACCTTC. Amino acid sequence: CASSEVQDYGYTF.

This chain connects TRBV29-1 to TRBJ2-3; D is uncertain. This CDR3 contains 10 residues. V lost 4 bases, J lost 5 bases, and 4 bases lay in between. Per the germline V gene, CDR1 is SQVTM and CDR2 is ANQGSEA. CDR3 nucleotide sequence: TGCAGCGTTGGACAAGATACGCAGTATTTT. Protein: CSVGQDTQYF.

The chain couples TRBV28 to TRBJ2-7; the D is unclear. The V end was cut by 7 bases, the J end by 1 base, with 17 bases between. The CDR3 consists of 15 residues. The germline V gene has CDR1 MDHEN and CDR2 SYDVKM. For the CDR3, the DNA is TGTGCCAGCACCAGTCGATGGGTAAGGTCCTACGAGCAGTACTTC. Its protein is CASTSRWVRSYEQYF.

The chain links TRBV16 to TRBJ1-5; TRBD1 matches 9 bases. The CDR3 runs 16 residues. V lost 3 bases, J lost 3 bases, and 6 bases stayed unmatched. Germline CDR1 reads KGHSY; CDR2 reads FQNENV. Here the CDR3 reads CASSQTTGGSNQPQHF. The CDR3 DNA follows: TGTGCCAGCAGCCAGACCACAGGGGGCTCCAATCAGCCCCAGCATTTT. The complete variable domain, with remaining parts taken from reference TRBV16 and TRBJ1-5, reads GEEVAQTPKHLVRGEGQKAKLYCAPIKGHSYVFWYQQVLKNEFKFLISFQNENVFDETGMPKERFSAKCLPNSPCSLEIQATKLEDSAVYFCASSQTTGGSNQPQHFGDGTRLSIL.

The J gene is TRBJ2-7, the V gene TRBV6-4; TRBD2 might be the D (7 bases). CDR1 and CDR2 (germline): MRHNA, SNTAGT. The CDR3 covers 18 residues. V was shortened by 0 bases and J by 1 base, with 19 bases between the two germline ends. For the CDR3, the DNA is TGTGCCAGCAGTGACTCGAAGGGAGGGGGGAGACGTTCCTACGAGCAGTACTTC. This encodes CASSDSKGGGRRSYEQYF.

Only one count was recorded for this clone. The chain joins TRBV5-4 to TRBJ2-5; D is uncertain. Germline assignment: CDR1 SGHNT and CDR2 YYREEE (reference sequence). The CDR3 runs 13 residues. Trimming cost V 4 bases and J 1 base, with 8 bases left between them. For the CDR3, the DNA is TGTGCCAGCAGCCCCCGGTTCCAAGAGACCCAGTACTTC. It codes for CASSPRFQETQYF. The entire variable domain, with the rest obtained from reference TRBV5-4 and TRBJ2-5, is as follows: ETGVTQSPTHLIKTRGQQVTLRCSSQSGHNTVSWYQQALGQGPQFIFQYYREEENGRGNFPPRFSGLQFPNYSSELNVNALELDDSALYLCASSPRFQETQYFGPGTRLLVL.

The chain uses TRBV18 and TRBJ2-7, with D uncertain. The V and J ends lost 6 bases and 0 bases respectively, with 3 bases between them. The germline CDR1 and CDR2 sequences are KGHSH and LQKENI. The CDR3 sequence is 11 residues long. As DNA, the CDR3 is TGTGCCAGCTCCCTCTCCTACGAGCAGTACTTC. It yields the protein CASSLSYEQYF.

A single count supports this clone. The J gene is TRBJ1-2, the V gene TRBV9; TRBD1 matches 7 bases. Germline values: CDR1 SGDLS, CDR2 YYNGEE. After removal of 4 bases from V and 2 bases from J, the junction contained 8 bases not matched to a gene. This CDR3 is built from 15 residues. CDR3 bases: TGTGCCAGCAGCCTCCGAACAGGGGCCAACTATGGCTACACCTTC. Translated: CASSLRTGANYGYTF.